What follows describes a single T cell receptor beta chain. No antigen is known for it. The PCR was carried out with 60 Vbeta primers and 13 Jbeta primers. This table comes from immunoSEQ multiplex PCR, and its TCRdb copy is limited to in-frame clones, with some not included. The sample has over 100,000 clones, roughly 80% seen once. The data belong to a study of cytomegalovirus exposure and HLA in healthy donors. V trimming: 0 bases; J trimming: 0 bases; junction bases outside the gene matches: 10. Germline V gene sequence: CDR1 LGHNA, CDR2 YSLEER. CDR3 length equals 19 residues. Study observations and caveats: Several of the most significant clusters appeared linked to common viral pathogens, based on a later analysis.

Sequencing was performed on PBMCs. V usage is TRBV4-3 and J usage is TRBJ2-1, with TRBD2 matching over 8 bases. This receptor was identified in a female donor in good health and CMV-seronegative. The CDR3 sequence: CASSQDLASGSSSYNEQFF. The CDR3 region has the DNA TGCGCCAGCAGCCAAGATTTGGCTAGCGGGTCCAGCTCCTACAATGAGCAGTTCTTC.